The 24 T cell receptor beta chains below all came from one sample that was sequenced in a study of cytotoxic CD8 clonotypes in ibrutinib-treated CLL (dated by TCRdb to about 2021). The time point label of this sample denotes: about twelve months on ibrutinib. The library was generated by the immunoSEQ multiplex PCR assay. TCRdb took over this immuneACCESS table, retaining in-frame rearrangements with V and J assigned. Such tables are incomplete; in checked studies, under half of the missing clones stem from an unresolved V gene, and the remainder is unexplained. This sample gives more than 50,000 clones in total; roughly 50% of them show up just once. 14% to 15% of the sample is in the top ten clones. Specimen: PBMCs, collected after 12 months of ibrutinib treatment. All receptors come from a human donor with chronic lymphocytic leukemia.

The V gene is TRBV5-1, the J gene TRBJ2-3; D could derive from TRBD1 or TRBD2 (5 bases each). The CDR3 loop spans 15 amino acids. Germline CDR1 SGHRS, CDR2 YFSETQ. V lost 0 bases and J 6 bases, leaving 14 bases between the germline ends. The chain's CDR3 is CASSLGVPGRDTQYF. Written as DNA, the CDR3 is TGCGCCAGCAGCTTGGGAGTACCGGGACGGGATACGCAGTATTTT.

This sequence joins TRBV10-3 and TRBJ2-3, with 14 bases that match TRBD2. The V segment lost 10 bases and the J segment 0 bases; nucleotides outside the gene matches: 6. This CDR3 is built from 16 residues. Germline V gives CDR1 ENHRY, CDR2 SYGVKD. CDR3 coding DNA: TGTGCCACCCGTGGACTAGCGGGGGGCAGCACAGATACGCAGTATTTT. This translates into CATRGLAGGSTDTQYF.

This clone was observed once. This rearrangement joins TRBV5-4 to TRBJ2-1, with 9 bases identical to TRBD1. CDR1 SGHNT and CDR2 YYREEE come from the germline V gene (reference sequence). Unmatched junction bases numbered 12, after V lost 1 base and J lost 10 bases. The CDR3 spans 16 residues. The CDR3 DNA sequence: TGTGCCAGCAGCTTGAAGAACAGGGGGCGTAGAGACGAGCAGTTCTTC. It encodes CASSLKNRGRRDEQFF.

The rearrangement uses TRBV4-1 and TRBJ1-1, with D hard to call. Germline CDR1 and CDR2: MGHRA and YSYEKL. V gave up 1 base and J gave up 5 bases, with 20 bases separating them. The CDR3 spans 17 residues. The CDR3 DNA is TGCGCCAGCAGCCAAGGCCCCCTAGGTAACACGGGAACTGAAGCTTTCTTT. Protein sequence: CASSQGPLGNTGTEAFF.

This clone was counted a single time. This sequence joins TRBV6-4 and TRBJ1-2; TRBD1 matches at 8 bases. Germline values: CDR1 MRHNA, CDR2 SNTAGT. The CDR3 covers 15 residues. Unmatched junction bases numbered 13, after V lost 6 bases and J lost 7 bases. CDR3 sequence (DNA): TGTGCCAGCAGATCCAGTGCGGACAGGGCGATTGGCTACACCTTC. Its translation: CASRSSADRAIGYTF.

V and J are TRBV30 and TRBJ2-5; D might be TRBD1 (5 bases). The germline gives CDR1 GTSNPN, CDR2 SVGIG (reference sequence). V lost 2 bases and J 2 bases, leaving 9 bases between the germline ends. CDR3 length equals 13 residues. CDR3 DNA sequence: TGTGCCTGGAGTCCAAGGACACAAGAGACCCAGTACTTC. Its protein is CAWSPRTQETQYF.

This clone was counted a few times. The chain recombines TRBV5-1 with TRBJ2-7; TRBD2 matches 7 bases. This CDR3 is built from 15 residues. From germline, CDR1 is SGHRS and CDR2 YFSETQ. Losses at the gene ends were 3 bases for V and 7 bases for J; bases not matched to a gene: 13. CDR3 in DNA: TGCGCCAGCAGCTACCGGACTAGAGGAGCGGAAGAGCAGTACTTC. It encodes CASSYRTRGAEEQYF.

This rearrangement joins TRBV5-1 to TRBJ2-1, with TRBD2 matching over 7 bases. This CDR3 spans 14 amino acids. V gave up 2 bases and J gave up 10 bases; unmatched junction bases: 9. CDR1 SGHRS and CDR2 YFSETQ come from the germline V gene. The DNA for the CDR3 is TGCGCCAGCAGCTTAGATAGCGGGCCCAGGGAGCAGTTCTTC. Amino acids: CASSLDSGPREQFF.

The gene calls are TRBV11-2 and TRBJ2-7; D assignment may be TRBD1 or TRBD2 (7 bases each). The CDR3 extends over 15 amino acids. The V gene lost 5 bases and the J gene lost 4 bases, with 18 bases spanning the gap. Per the germline V gene, CDR1 is SGHAT and CDR2 is FQNNGV. Here the CDR3 reads CASSLLGQGGYEQYV. The CDR3 region has the DNA TGTGCCAGCAGCCTGTTGGGGCAGGGGGGGTACGAGCAGTACGTC.

The chain is built from TRBV29-1 and TRBJ1-1, with TRBD1 matching 9 bases. CDR3 size: 13 residues. The germline gives CDR1 SQVTM, CDR2 ANQGSEA. V shed 6 bases, J shed 3 bases, and the junction held 5 bases outside the gene matches. The CDR3 DNA follows: TGCAGCGTATCCGGGACAGGGCACACTGAAGCTTTCTTT. Its translation is CSVSGTGHTEAFF.

The DNA for the CDR3 is TGTGCCAGCAGCACCGGGACAGGGGAAGCTTTCTTT. Protein product: CASSTGTGEAFF. The chain employs TRBV6-5 and TRBJ1-1; 9 bases are shared with TRBD1. Per germline, CDR1 MNHEY and CDR2 SVGAGI. Trimming at V came to 6 bases and at J to 8 bases, leaving 4 bases not matched to a gene. The CDR3 is 12 residues long.

This clone was recorded a few times. The chain has TRBV5-6 and TRBJ2-5; 12 bases agree with TRBD2. CDR3 length equals 17 residues. The ends lost 0 bases at V and 4 bases at J; junction bases unmatched: 7. Germline CDR1 reads SGHDT; CDR2 reads YYEEEE. CDR3 residues: CASSLGPGLAGVETQYF. The CDR3 nucleotides read TGTGCCAGCAGCTTGGGGCCGGGACTAGCGGGTGTAGAGACCCAGTACTTC.

The genes are TRBV5-4 and TRBJ1-1; weak D call: TRBD1 (6 bases). Germline lookup yields CDR1 SGHNT and CDR2 YYREEE (reference sequence). CDR3 length: 14 amino acids. Trimming stripped 2 bases from V and 3 bases from J, with 11 bases between. The CDR3 reads CASSLGGPDTEAFF. In DNA, the CDR3 is TGTGCCAGCAGCTTAGGGGGACCGGACACTGAAGCTTTCTTT.

This clone has a handful of counts. V gene TRBV5-4 combines with J gene TRBJ1-2, with 7 bases lining up with TRBD1. Germline CDR1 reads SGHNT; CDR2 reads YYREEE (reference sequence). The CDR3 runs to 13 residues. Losses at the gene ends were 2 bases for V and 5 bases for J; bases not matched to a gene: 3. In DNA, the CDR3 is TGTGCCAGCAGCTTTACAGGGGAGTATGGCTACACCTTC. Amino acids: CASSFTGEYGYTF.

The genes are TRBV5-1 and TRBJ2-7; 16 positions match TRBD2. Germline assignment: CDR1 SGHRS and CDR2 YFSETQ. The CDR3 is made up of 16 amino acids. Trimming cost V 4 bases and J 1 base; bases outside gene matches: 2. The CDR3 here is CASSPGLAGGSYEQYF. CDR3 DNA: TGCGCCAGCAGCCCGGGACTAGCGGGAGGGTCCTACGAGCAGTACTTC.

This clone was counted once. The rearrangement uses TRBV6-6 and TRBJ1-4; TRBD1 is a possible D gene (5 bases). Germline CDR1 and CDR2: MNHNY and SVGAGI (reference sequence). The CDR3 has 14 amino acids. Trimming took off 6 bases at V and 4 bases at J, with 12 bases between the two ends. The CDR3 nucleotides read TGTGCCAGCAGGACCGGGACGTATAATGAAAAACTGTTTTTT. Amino acid sequence: CASRTGTYNEKLFF.

Only a few counts were recorded for this clone. The genes are TRBV5-6 and TRBJ2-5; possibly TRBD1 for D (5 bases). This CDR3 contains 13 residues. Germline lookup yields CDR1 SGHDT and CDR2 YYEEEE. Trimming removed 4 bases from V and 3 bases from J, with 10 bases in between. The CDR3 DNA is TGTGCCAGCAGCCTAACAGGAGAAGAGACCCAGTACTTC. Protein product: CASSLTGEETQYF.

The chain has TRBV5-1 and TRBJ2-2; 8 bases fit TRBD2. Germline CDR1 reads SGHRS; CDR2 reads YFSETQ. V was clipped by 1 base and J by 4 bases; unmatched bases: 12. The CDR3 is 18 residues long. The CDR3 loop reads CASSLLRSLAGGTGELFF. The CDR3 DNA follows: TGCGCCAGCAGCTTGCTCCGTTCCCTGGCGGGAGGCACCGGGGAGCTGTTTTTT.

This chain links TRBV7-2 with TRBJ2-1; tentatively, D is TRBD2 (6 bases). The V and J ends lost 0 bases and 5 bases respectively, with 17 bases between them. Germline V gives CDR1 SGHTA, CDR2 FQGNSA. This CDR3 comprises 17 residues. DNA of the CDR3: TGTGCCAGCAGCTTAGCGCGGGTAGCGGTCCTACACAATGAGCAGTTCTTC. Its translation: CASSLARVAVLHNEQFF.

This chain links TRBV5-1 with TRBJ2-1; the match to TRBD2 covers 9 bases. CDR1 is SGHRS and CDR2 is YFSETQ in the germline V gene. V was pared by 2 bases and J by 4 bases, with 7 bases of the junction left unmatched. The CDR3 is 16 residues long. The DNA of the CDR3 is TGCGCCAGCAGCTTCGGGTTGACTAGCGGATACAATGAGCAGTTCTTC. This sequence encodes CASSFGLTSGYNEQFF.

The chain has TRBV5-1 and TRBJ2-1; TRBD1 is a possible D gene (6 bases). This CDR3 has 14 amino acids. Germline V lookup: CDR1 SGHRS, CDR2 YFSETQ. The germline V and J ends were trimmed by 4 bases and 3 bases, with 11 bases remaining between them. For the CDR3, the DNA is TGCGCCAGCAGCGGCGGACAGAGCTACAATGAGCAGTTCTTC. Protein: CASSGGQSYNEQFF.

This clone has at least ten counts. The chain employs TRBV2 and TRBJ1-4, with TRBD1 as a possible D gene (5 bases). Germline V gene data show CDR1 as SNHLY and CDR2 as FYNNEI. Between the trimmed V and J ends, which lost 2 bases and 7 bases, there was a span of 11 bases. The CDR3 runs 14 residues. The CDR3: CASSERGKGEKLFF. The CDR3 DNA reads TGTGCCAGCAGTGAAAGGGGAAAGGGTGAAAAACTGTTTTTT. Using reference TRBV2 and TRBJ1-4 for the parts outside the CDR3, the full variable domain is EPEVTQTPSHQVTQMGQEVILRCVPISNHLYFYWYRQILGQKVEFLVSFYNNEISEKSEIFDDQFSVERPDGSNFTLKIRSTKLEDSAMYFCASSERGKGEKLFFGSGTQLSVL.

This clone was seen just once. The chain couples TRBV27 to TRBJ2-7; D is uncertain. Germline V gene sequence: CDR1 MNHEY, CDR2 SMNVEV (reference sequence). Trimming pared 3 bases from V and 2 bases from J, leaving 11 bases between. CDR3 size: 14 residues. The CDR3 loop is CASSLAATTYEQYF. CDR3 nucleotide sequence: TGTGCCAGCAGTTTGGCGGCGACGACCTACGAGCAGTACTTC.

A few counts support this clone. The rearrangement uses TRBV30 and TRBJ1-4; D not resolved. The CDR3 length is 12 residues. In germline, CDR1 is GTSNPN, CDR2 SVGIG (reference sequence). The V and J ends lost 5 bases and 5 bases respectively, with 9 bases between them. CDR3 bases: TGTGCCTGGCGAGAATCGAATGAAAAACTGTTTTTT. Its translation: CAWRESNEKLFF.